A single sample gave rise to the 5 T cell receptor beta chains below, sequenced in a study of cytomegalovirus exposure and HLA in healthy donors. Produced via immunoSEQ multiplex PCR; TCRdb's table is partial and in-frame only. Among fewer than 200,000 clones listed, 86% were seen once. The specimen sequenced was PBMCs. Receptor source: a woman younger than 30 in good health and CMV-seronegative.

This sequence joins TRBV7-9 and TRBJ1-2, with a possible D match to TRBD1 (6 bases). Germline V gene sequence: CDR1 SEHNR, CDR2 FQNEAQ (reference sequence). The CDR3 spans 15 residues. V lost 3 bases to trimming and J lost 2 bases, with 13 bases between them. CDR3 sequence: CASSFAGVRNYGYTF. CDR3 nucleotide sequence: TGTGCCAGCAGCTTCGCAGGGGTAAGGAACTATGGCTACACCTTC.

The J gene is TRBJ1-2, the V gene TRBV5-1, with a weak D call TRBD1 (5 bases). This CDR3 comprises 12 residues. The germline V and J ends were trimmed by 3 bases and 4 bases, with 7 bases remaining between them. Germline CDR1 SGHRS, CDR2 YFSETQ. In DNA form, the CDR3 reads TGCGCCAGCAGCTACGACAGCTATGGCTACACCTTC. It specifies CASSYDSYGYTF.

V usage is TRBV9 and J usage is TRBJ1-3, with unresolved D. Germline loops: CDR1 SGDLS, CDR2 YYNGEE. V was clipped by 3 bases and J by 0 bases, with 10 bases between them. The CDR3 runs to 15 residues. The CDR3: CASSARHFSGNTIYF. The CDR3, as DNA: TGTGCCAGCAGCGCGCGACACTTCTCTGGAAACACCATATATTTT.

J is TRBJ2-3 and V is TRBV11-3; 7 positions agree with TRBD1. Germline CDR1 reads SGHNT; CDR2 reads YENEEA. The CDR3 is 16 amino acids. The V and J ends lost 5 bases and 8 bases, in that order; junction bases with no gene match: 16. Written as DNA, the CDR3 is TGTGCCAGCAGCCTAAACCGGGACAGTGGGTTTGGTACGCAGTATTTT. Translation gives CASSLNRDSGFGTQYF.

The CDR3 DNA reads as TGCGCCAGCAGCTTGGAGGGGACAGGGAGTCCCACTGAGCAGTTCTTC. Its protein product is CASSLEGTGSPTEQFF. This chain joins TRBV5-1 and TRBJ2-1; the match to TRBD1 covers 9 bases. The germline V gene has CDR1 SGHRS and CDR2 YFSETQ. V shed 0 bases and J 9 bases; nucleotides not matched to a gene: 10. This CDR3 contains 16 residues.